The source of this T cell receptor beta chain is a study of neurological immune-mediated disorders. For the study at large: Of the multiple sclerosis patients, 34 in total, some 30 were relapsing-remitting and 3 were secondary progressive.

Findings of the study overall: One related-CDR3 cluster, identified by phylogenetic grouping, held the repertoires of 18 of 34 multiple sclerosis patients and was a possible signature.

This clonotype occurred many times. Its target is unknown. The making of cDNA relied on 5'RACE with 10-nucleotide random UMIs. From 15-18 subjects, each sequencing run yielded over 160 million TCR-beta sequences. TCRdb reprocessed the 5' RACE reads via MiXCR and lists one record per CDR3 protein. Altogether roughly 65,000 distinct CDR3 sequences are present, roughly 5.6% being singletons, with the ten largest covering approximately 5.6%. Sequencing was done on a sample of PBMCs. The TCR comes from a human donor with multiple sclerosis. The donor label of this sample is uncertain.

This chain's CDR3 is CAISADRGGELFF. CDR3 sequence (DNA): TGTGCCATCAGTGCCGACAGGGGCGGGGAGCTGTTTTTT. The chain recombines TRBV10-3 with TRBJ2-2, with 8 bases that match TRBD1. The length of the CDR3 is 13 residues. Germline lookup yields CDR1 ENHRY and CDR2 SYGVKD. V dropped 4 bases and J dropped 7; count of bases not matched to a gene: 2.